This T cell receptor beta chain was recorded in a study of blood T cell repertoires in COVID-19. Repertoires were generated with immunoSEQ multiplex PCR, while TCRdb's copy carries only in-frame clones and drops some. The sample contains 140,000 to 150,000 clones, 70% to 90% of which appear only once. Trimming took off 2 bases at V and 7 bases at J, with 24 bases between the two ends. The germline V gene has CDR1 KGHSH and CDR2 LQKENI. The CDR3 loop spans 17 amino acids. The receptor was derived from a human donor with acute or convalescent COVID-19. The donor label of this sample is uncertain. Material: peripheral blood. The chain couples TRBV18 to TRBJ2-7; D is possibly TRBD1 (5 bases). The CDR3 here is CASSPYISTGPRQEQYV. The CDR3 coding sequence is TGTGCCAGCTCACCATATATCTCTACAGGCCCTCGTCAAGAGCAGTACGTC.